A single sample is the source of the 15 T cell receptor beta chains below, sequenced in a study of cytomegalovirus exposure and HLA in healthy donors. With 60 Vbeta and 13 Jbeta primers, the PCR was carried out. Produced via immunoSEQ multiplex PCR; TCRdb's table is partial and in-frame only. The sample holds about 130,000 clones, around four fifths seen once. Source material: PBMCs. These receptors all stem from a man between 18 and 35 years old in good health and CMV-seropositive.

This rearrangement joins TRBV7-9 to TRBJ1-6; D may be TRBD1 (6 bases). The length of the CDR3 is 16 residues. Trimming removed 4 bases at V and 8 bases at J, with 18 bases between. CDR1 SEHNR and CDR2 FQNEAQ come from the germline V gene (reference sequence). The CDR3 DNA sequence: TGTGCCAGCAGCTCGATCCGCGGGGGACAAGATTCACCCCTCCACTTT. Translating gives CASSSIRGGQDSPLHF. The complete variable domain, with remaining parts taken from reference TRBV7-9 and TRBJ1-6, reads DTGVSQNPRHKITKRGQNVTFRCDPISEHNRLYWYRQTLGQGPEFLTYFQNEAQLEKSRLLSDRFSAERPKGSFSTLEIQRTEQGDSAMYLCASSSIRGGQDSPLHFGNGTRLTVT.

The rearrangement links TRBV19 to TRBJ1-6, with TRBD1 identical over 7 bases. V shed 4 bases, J shed 5 bases, and the junction held 5 bases outside the gene matches. CDR1 and CDR2 (germline): LNHDA, SQIVND (reference sequence). The CDR3 has 15 amino acids. CDR3 loop: CASSTGTVNNSPLHF. DNA for the CDR3: TGTGCCAGTAGTACCGGGACAGTAAATAATTCACCCCTCCACTTT. Full variable domain (remainder filled in from reference TRBV19 and TRBJ1-6): DGGITQSPKYLFRKEGQNVTLSCEQNLNHDAMYWYRQDPGQGLRLIYYSQIVNDFQKGDIAEGYSVSREKKESFPLTVTSAQKNPTAFYLCASSTGTVNNSPLHFGNGTRLTVT.

The J gene is TRBJ2-7, the V gene TRBV6-6, with TRBD2 matching 14 bases. The length of the CDR3 is 15 residues. Germline CDR1 and CDR2: MNHNY and SVGAGI (reference sequence). The ends lost 5 bases at V and 4 bases at J; junction bases unmatched: 4. The CDR3 is CASSKTSGGAYEQYF. As DNA, the CDR3 is TGTGCCAGCAGTAAGACTAGCGGGGGGGCTTACGAGCAGTACTTC.

The V call is TRBV27, the J call TRBJ2-7; 11 bases align to TRBD2. The CDR3 covers 16 residues. In germline, CDR1 is MNHEY, CDR2 SMNVEV (reference sequence). V lost 8 bases to trimming and J lost 2 bases; unmatched junction nucleotides: 11. The CDR3: CASRIAGGLSPYEQYF. The CDR3 DNA follows: TGTGCCAGCCGGATAGCGGGGGGGCTGTCTCCCTACGAGCAGTACTTC.

The chain has TRBV6-8 and TRBJ2-5; TRBD2 is a possible D gene (5 bases). Trimming removed 2 bases at V and 4 bases at J, with 17 bases between. This CDR3 is built from 16 residues. The germline V gene has CDR1 MNHGY and CDR2 SAAAGT. CDR3 bases: TGTGCCAGCAGTTACCTTAAACTAGTCTGGGGAGAGACCCAGTACTTC. Amino acids: CASSYLKLVWGETQYF.

This chain joins TRBV5-1 and TRBJ2-7, with unresolved D. This CDR3 is 14 amino acids long. Germline values: CDR1 SGHRS, CDR2 YFSETQ. V was trimmed by 0 bases and J by 3 bases, leaving 10 bases between them. The CDR3: CASSLEAGIYEQYF. The CDR3 DNA reads as TGCGCCAGCAGCTTGGAGGCAGGTATCTACGAGCAGTACTTC.

This clone was observed a handful of times. J is TRBJ2-6 and V is TRBV6-1; D gene uncertain. CDR3 length equals 14 residues. Trimming took 1 base from V and 9 from J, leaving 10 bases between them. CDR1 MNHNS and CDR2 SASEGT come from the germline V gene. The CDR3 bases are TGTGCCAGCAGTGAAGGTGACAATAGCAACGTCCTGACTTTC. Translation: CASSEGDNSNVLTF.

The chain employs TRBV18 and TRBJ2-7; D unresolved. Germline CDR1 is KGHSH and CDR2 is LQKENI. This CDR3 is built from 16 residues. V lost 4 bases and J 2 bases, leaving 18 bases between the germline ends. In DNA, the CDR3 is TGTGCCAGCTCACGAACCGCCGCGCTGCCGGCCTACGAGCAGTACTTC. It yields the protein CASSRTAALPAYEQYF. The complete variable domain, with remaining parts taken from reference TRBV18 and TRBJ2-7, reads NAGVMQNPRHLVRRRGQEARLRCSPMKGHSHVYWYRQLPEEGLKFMVYLQKENIIDESGMPKERFSAEFPKEGPSILRIQQVVRGDSAAYFCASSRTAALPAYEQYFGPGTRLTVT.

V usage is TRBV5-4 and J usage is TRBJ1-1; D is possibly TRBD1 (6 bases). Trimming left V 2 bases short and J 6 bases short, with 14 bases between. The CDR3 is made up of 14 amino acids. Germline values: CDR1 SGHNT, CDR2 YYREEE (reference sequence). In DNA form, the CDR3 reads TGTGCCAGCAGCTTTACAGGGAAAGGCGCTGAAGCTTTCTTT. Encoded protein: CASSFTGKGAEAFF.

The CDR3, as DNA: TGTGCCAGCAGCTCCGAGGGGGCGCGGGGCTACACCTTC. Protein: CASSSEGARGYTF. The V gene is TRBV7-3, the J gene TRBJ1-2; 7 positions agree with TRBD1. This CDR3 has 13 residues. J gave up 8 bases and V 4 bases, and 7 bases lay outside the gene matches. Germline CDR1 and CDR2: SGHTA and FQGTGA.

This clone was observed a few times. The chain couples TRBV30 to TRBJ2-7, with 8 positions matching TRBD2. J gave up 4 bases and V 3 bases, and 5 bases lay outside the gene matches. CDR1 GTSNPN and CDR2 SVGIG come from the germline V gene (reference sequence). The CDR3 has 13 residues. The CDR3 loop is CAWSVPGGYEQYF. CDR3 sequence (DNA): TGTGCCTGGAGCGTCCCGGGAGGGTACGAGCAGTACTTC.

This chain links TRBV18 with TRBJ2-7; D is possibly TRBD1 (5 bases). The CDR3 loop spans 14 amino acids. Trimming pared 2 bases from V and 3 bases from J, leaving 11 bases between. The germline CDR1 and CDR2 sequences are KGHSH and LQKENI. In nucleotides, the CDR3 is TGTGCCAGCTCACCAGAGTGGCAGGGCTACGAGCAGTACTTC. Translated: CASSPEWQGYEQYF.

This rearrangement joins TRBV29-1 to TRBJ1-1; no clear D. V was clipped by 1 base and J by 11 bases, with 17 bases between them. The CDR3 runs to 13 residues. Germline CDR1 SQVTM, CDR2 ANQGSEA. The CDR3 nucleotides are TGCAGCGTTGAAGGGTATGGAGTAGGAGTCGCTTTCTTT. Amino acids: CSVEGYGVGVAFF.

The genes are TRBV5-1 and TRBJ1-2; 9 bases are a match to TRBD1. This CDR3 comprises 15 residues. CDR1 SGHRS and CDR2 YFSETQ come from the germline V gene. V dropped 3 bases and J dropped 3; count of bases not matched to a gene: 6. The CDR3 loop is CASSWNTGGDYGYTF. Written as DNA, the CDR3 is TGCGCCAGCAGCTGGAATACAGGGGGCGACTATGGCTACACCTTC.

V and J are TRBV7-6 and TRBJ2-7; the D gene is possibly TRBD1 (5 bases). The germline V gene encodes CDR1 SGHVS and CDR2 FNYEAQ. Trimming took 4 bases from V and 5 from J, leaving 9 bases between them. This CDR3 has 12 amino acids. CDR3 loop: CASSSQGHEQYF. The DNA for the CDR3 is TGTGCCAGCAGCTCCCAGGGTCACGAGCAGTACTTC.